These T cell receptor beta chains were read from a single sample in a study of blood T cell repertoires in COVID-19. This table comes from immunoSEQ multiplex PCR, and its TCRdb copy is limited to in-frame clones, with some not included. This table has some 130,000 clones, about 78% appearing once. The source material was peripheral blood. These TCRs come from a man between 60 and 75 years old who had recovered from COVID-19. CDR3s include the opening cysteine and the closing phenylalanine or tryptophan. Each record gives: V gene, clone size, D gene, J gene, CDR3 length, CDR3 protein, CDR3 DNA. D genes are given only for firm matches. A row's size may be missing; if present it is once, few, many or a size class.

V gene: TRBV10-3
clone size: .
D gene: .
J gene: TRBJ1-6
CDR3 length: 16
CDR3 protein: CAISETGFSYNSPLHF
CDR3 DNA: TGTGCCATCAGTGAGACGGGGTTCTCCTATAATTCACCCCTCCACTTT

V gene: TRBV6-5
clone size: .
D gene: .
J gene: TRBJ2-1
CDR3 length: 16
CDR3 protein: CASSSQGRASHNEQFF
CDR3 DNA: TGTGCCAGCAGTTCCCAGGGGCGGGCCTCCCACAATGAGCAGTTCTTC

V gene: TRBV7-2
clone size: .
D gene: .
J gene: TRBJ1-3
CDR3 length: 17
CDR3 protein: CASSLESGTFSGNTIYF
CDR3 DNA: TGTGCCAGCAGCTTAGAAAGCGGGACCTTCTCTGGAAACACCATATATTTT

V gene: TRBV3-1/TRBV3-2
clone size: .
D gene: .
J gene: TRBJ1-1
CDR3 length: 12
CDR3 protein: CASSQDGREAFF
CDR3 DNA: TGTGCCAGCAGCCAAGATGGCAGAGAAGCTTTCTTT

V gene: TRBV5-1
clone size: .
D gene: TRBD2
J gene: TRBJ2-1
CDR3 length: 18
CDR3 protein: CASSHGTSGTGSYNEQFF
CDR3 DNA: TGCGCCAGCAGCCATGGGACTAGCGGGACAGGGTCCTACAATGAGCAGTTCTTC

V gene: TRBV5-5
clone size: once
D gene: TRBD1
J gene: TRBJ1-6
CDR3 length: 17
CDR3 protein: CASSLVPGQGSDSPLHF
CDR3 DNA: TGTGCCAGCAGCTTGGTCCCGGGACAGGGAAGTGATTCACCCCTCCACTTT

V gene: TRBV7-9
clone size: few
D gene: .
J gene: TRBJ2-1
CDR3 length: 15
CDR3 protein: CASTGQVFSYNEQFF
CDR3 DNA: TGTGCCAGCACTGGGCAAGTATTCTCCTACAATGAGCAGTTCTTC

V gene: TRBV6-5
clone size: once
D gene: .
J gene: TRBJ1-1
CDR3 length: 13
CDR3 protein: CASSSTVNTEAFF
CDR3 DNA: TGTGCCAGCAGTTCCACAGTAAACACTGAAGCTTTCTTT

V gene: TRBV11-3
clone size: .
D gene: .
J gene: TRBJ2-2
CDR3 length: 12
CDR3 protein: CASSLQGGELFF
CDR3 DNA: TGTGCCAGCAGCCTCCAGGGCGGGGAGCTGTTTTTT

V gene: TRBV6-5
clone size: .
D gene: TRBD1
J gene: TRBJ1-1
CDR3 length: 16
CDR3 protein: CASSYSPGQGNTEAFF
CDR3 DNA: TGTGCCAGCAGTTACTCGCCGGGACAGGGAAACACTGAAGCTTTCTTT

V gene: TRBV4-2
clone size: .
D gene: .
J gene: TRBJ2-3
CDR3 length: 15
CDR3 protein: CASSQDGRSADTQYF
CDR3 DNA: TGTGCCAGCAGCCAAGACGGGAGATCGGCGGATACGCAGTATTTT

V gene: TRBV2
clone size: .
D gene: TRBD1
J gene: TRBJ2-5
CDR3 length: 16
CDR3 protein: CASSDPSQGAPETQYF
CDR3 DNA: TGTGCCAGCAGTGACCCGTCACAGGGGGCGCCGGAGACCCAGTACTTC

V gene: TRBV27
clone size: once
D gene: TRBD1
J gene: TRBJ2-5
CDR3 length: 15
CDR3 protein: CASCLGTGPGETQYF
CDR3 DNA: TGTGCCAGCTGCCTAGGGACAGGGCCGGGGGAGACCCAGTACTTC